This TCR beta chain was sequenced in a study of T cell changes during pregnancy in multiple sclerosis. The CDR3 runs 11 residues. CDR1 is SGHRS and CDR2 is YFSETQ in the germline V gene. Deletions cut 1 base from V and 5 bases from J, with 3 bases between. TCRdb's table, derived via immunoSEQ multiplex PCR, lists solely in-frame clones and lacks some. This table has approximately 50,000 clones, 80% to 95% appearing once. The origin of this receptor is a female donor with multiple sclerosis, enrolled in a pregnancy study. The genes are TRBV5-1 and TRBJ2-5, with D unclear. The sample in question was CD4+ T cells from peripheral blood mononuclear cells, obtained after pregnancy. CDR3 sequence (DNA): TGCGCCAGCAGCTTGAGCGAGACCCAGTACTTC. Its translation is CASSLSETQYF.